The rows below give T cell receptor beta chains drawn from one sample of a study of cytomegalovirus exposure and HLA in healthy donors. Assay used: immunoSEQ multiplex PCR; TCRdb lists only in-frame clones, some missing. The sample consists of about 230,000 clones, 70% to 90% of them appearing once. The sequenced sample consisted of PBMCs. These receptors were taken from a human donor in good health. Both conserved end residues are part of each CDR3. The D gene is left open where the match is weak. Clone size appears in some rows only: once, few, many, or a class for an expanded clone.

TRBD1,.,TRBJ2-1,TRBV7-2,TGTGCCAGCAGCGATTACAGGGGGCAGGGTGAGCAGTTCTTC,CASSDYRGQGEQFF
TRBD2,.,TRBJ2-3,TRBV18,TGTGCCAGCTCACGTATCAGCAGCGGGAGTACGAAAGATACGCAGTATTTT,CASSRISSGSTKDTQYF
TRBD2,.,TRBJ2-7,TRBV4-2,TGTGCCAGCAGCCAAGCACTAGCGGGACATTACGAGCAGTACTTC,CASSQALAGHYEQYF
.,.,TRBJ2-3,TRBV5-1,TGCGCCAGCGCCGCGGCCACAGATACGCAGTATTTT,CASAAATDTQYF
TRBD1,.,TRBJ2-1,TRBV18,TGTGCCAGCTCCCACGGACAGGGGGCACAGTGGGAGCAGTTCTTC,CASSHGQGAQWEQFF
.,few,TRBJ2-7,TRBV27,TGTGCCAGCAGTTTAAAACTCAAATCCGGCGAGCAGTACTTC,CASSLKLKSGEQYF
.,.,TRBJ2-2,TRBV7-9,TGTGCCAGCAAACGAGAAAACACCGGGGAGCTGTTTTTT,CASKRENTGELFF
TRBD1,.,TRBJ1-2,TRBV19,TGTGCCAGTAGTGCGGACAGGGTTAGCTATGGCTACACCTTC,CASSADRVSYGYTF
.,.,TRBJ2-2,TRBV9,TGTGCCAGCAGCGTAGTAGGAGGGCACCCGAGCACCGGGGAGCTGTTTTTT,CASSVVGGHPSTGELFF
TRBD1,.,TRBJ2-1,TRBV5-4,TGTGCCAGCAGCTTGGGGGCTGGACAGGGATCCAATGAGCAGTTCTTC,CASSLGAGQGSNEQFF
.,.,TRBJ2-1,TRBV30,TGTGCCTGGAGCTATGGAGGATCGGGCAGGGTCGGGGGTGAGCAGTTCTTC,CAWSYGGSGRVGGEQFF
TRBD1,.,TRBJ2-2,TRBV2,TGTGCCAGCAGAAAGACAGGCAGGGGGACCGGGGAGCTGTTTTTT,CASRKTGRGTGELFF
TRBD2,few,TRBJ2-1,TRBV7-3,TGTGCCAGCAGCCTCAGCGGGAGGGCCGTCTATGAGCAGTTCTTC,CASSLSGRAVYEQFF
TRBD2,.,TRBJ2-1,TRBV27,TGTGCCAGCAGTTTATGGGGCCTAGCGGGGGCCTTCAATGAGCAGTTCTTC,CASSLWGLAGAFNEQFF
TRBD1,.,TRBJ1-5,TRBV19,TGTGCCAGTAGTATAATAGAAGGGGGCGCTTATCAGCCCCAGCATTTT,CASSIIEGGAYQPQHF
TRBD2,few,TRBJ2-2,TRBV27,TGTGCCAGCAGTTTATGGGTAGCGGGGGTGGCCGGGGAGCTGTTTTTT,CASSLWVAGVAGELFF
TRBD2,.,TRBJ2-5,TRBV5-4,TGTGCCAGCAAGTTGTCTAGCGGGAATCTAGAGACCCAGTACTTC,CASKLSSGNLETQYF
TRBD2,.,TRBJ2-1,TRBV11-1,TGTGCCAGCAGGACTAGCGGGAGGGCCGGCTACTACAATGAGCAGTTCTTC,CASRTSGRAGYYNEQFF
TRBD1,.,TRBJ1-2,TRBV19,TGTGCCAGTAGTATAGATCGACAGGGCGGCTATGGCTACACCTTC,CASSIDRQGGYGYTF
TRBD1,.,TRBJ2-2,TRBV18,TGTGCCAGCTCATACCGGGACAGAAACACCGGGGAGCTGTTTTTT,CASSYRDRNTGELFF
.,few,TRBJ2-6,TRBV18,TGTGCCAGCTCACCATCTCTGCGTGGGGCCAACGTCCTGACTTTC,CASSPSLRGANVLTF
TRBD1,.,TRBJ1-2,TRBV6-1,TGTGCCAGCAGTGAAAGGGGGACAGGGGATGGCTACACCTTC,CASSERGTGDGYTF
.,.,TRBJ2-3,TRBV19,TGTGCCAGTAGTGTTACACGGGGGACGCAGTATTTT,CASSVTRGTQYF
.,once,TRBJ2-5,TRBV4-2,TGTGCCAGCAGCCAAGAATACAGCCAAGAGACCCAGTACTTC,CASSQEYSQETQYF
.,.,TRBJ2-5,TRBV2,TGTGCCACCCAAGAGGACAGCCTCCAAGAGACCCAGTACTTC,CATQEDSLQETQYF
TRBD1,.,TRBJ1-2,TRBV19,TGTGCCAGTTCTCCAGAAGGGGGCGTCAACCCTGCTGGCTACACCTTC,CASSPEGGVNPAGYTF
.,.,TRBJ1-2,TRBV4-1,TGCGCCAGCAGATCGCTCGGGGGGCTCAGCTATGGCTACACCTTC,CASRSLGGLSYGYTF
TRBD1,once,TRBJ2-7,TRBV9,TGTGCCAGCAGCGCCGGACAGGGGTTCTACGAGCAGTACTTC,CASSAGQGFYEQYF
.,once,TRBJ2-7,TRBV30,TGTGCCTGGAGTCAGCCGGCCAGGGGGGTCTACGAGCAGTACTTC,CAWSQPARGVYEQYF
.,.,TRBJ2-1,TRBV7-9,TGTGCCGGTATTAGCGTCTACAATGAGCAGTTCTTC,CAGISVYNEQFF
TRBD2,.,TRBJ2-1,TRBV14,TGTGCCAGCAGCCAAGATCGGGGCAGCGGGGGGAGCTCCTACAATGAGCAGTTCTTC,CASSQDRGSGGSSYNEQFF
.,once,TRBJ1-3,TRBV6-1,TGTGCCAGCAGAGTCGGGAGCTCTGGAAACACCATATATTTT,CASRVGSSGNTIYF
.,.,TRBJ2-1,TRBV4-1,TGCGCCAGCAGCCAAGGGGCCCACAATGAGCAGTTCTTC,CASSQGAHNEQFF
TRBD1,.,TRBJ1-1,TRBV6-1,TGTGCCAGCAGTGGAGAGAGGACAGGGGTGAACACTGAAGCTTTCTTT,CASSGERTGVNTEAFF
.,once,TRBJ2-3,TRBV7-3,TGTGCCAGCAGCTTATCACAGAGCACAGATACGCAGTATTTT,CASSLSQSTDTQYF
TRBD2,.,TRBJ2-6,TRBV10-1,TGCGCCAGCACGCGGCTAGCGGGGGCCTCTGGGGCCAACGTCCTGACTTTC,CASTRLAGASGANVLTF
.,.,TRBJ2-3,TRBV29-1,TGCAGCGTAGACGACAGGAGGAGCACAGATACGCAGTATTTT,CSVDDRRSTDTQYF
TRBD1,.,TRBJ2-7,TRBV5-1,TGCGCCAGCAGTACCGGGACAGGGGGCGGGGAGCAGTACTTC,CASSTGTGGGEQYF
.,.,TRBJ1-1,TRBV29-1,TGCAGCGTTCCCCCGGGACAAGGTTTTTTTGGAGCTTTCTTT,CSVPPGQGFFGAFF
TRBD2,.,TRBJ2-1,TRBV11-3,TGTGCCAGCAGCTTAGGCCCCAGCGGGAGCCACAATGAGCAGTTCTTC,CASSLGPSGSHNEQFF
TRBD2,.,TRBJ2-5,TRBV13,TGTGCCAGCAGCCCCGGACTAGCGGGAGGTGGGGAGACCCAGTACTTC,CASSPGLAGGGETQYF
TRBD1,.,TRBJ2-7,TRBV5-5,TGTGCCAGCAGCTTGGAGGCGTTTAGGGACAGGGACCACGAGCAGTACTTC,CASSLEAFRDRDHEQYF
TRBD2,.,TRBJ2-1,TRBV30,TGTGCCTGGGAAGGACTAGCGGGAGCCCCCAGCTCCTACAATGAGCAGTTCTTC,CAWEGLAGAPSSYNEQFF
TRBD1,.,TRBJ2-7,TRBV25-1,TGTGCCAGCAGTGAAACAGGGGGCCACGAGCAGTACTTC,CASSETGGHEQYF
TRBD1,.,TRBJ2-5,TRBV2,TGTGCCAGCAGAGGGACAGGGGATTTTGGGACCCAGTACTTC,CASRGTGDFGTQYF
TRBD2,.,TRBJ2-1,TRBV4-1,TGCGCCAGCAGCCAAACGGGACTAGCGGGAGTGGGTGAGCAGTTCTTC,CASSQTGLAGVGEQFF
TRBD2,.,TRBJ2-3,TRBV4-3,TGCGCCAGCAGCCAAGAGACCCCGACTAGCGGCTACGCGACAGATACGCAGTATTTT,CASSQETPTSGYATDTQYF
.,.,TRBJ2-1,TRBV5-1,TGCGCCAGCAAGAGTCTTCACTACAATGAGCAGTTCTTC,CASKSLHYNEQFF